This T cell receptor (beta chain) derives from a study of blood T cell repertoires in COVID-19. This clone is a singleton in its sample. CDR3 length equals 16 residues. From germline, CDR1 is SGHTA and CDR2 FQGNSA. With V trimmed by 2 bases and J by 4 bases, 6 bases remained unmatched. Profiling relied on immunoSEQ multiplex PCR, and the TCRdb table lists in-frame clones only, not all of them. The sample includes more than 300,000 clones, more than 85% of them seen just once. The chain links TRBV7-2 to TRBJ2-3; 10 nucleotides match TRBD2. Material: PBMCs or T cells enriched from blood (not recorded which). The TCR was taken from a woman aged 40 to 50 who had been exposed to COVID-19. The chain's CDR3 is CASSLSSGGASDTQYF. The DNA of the CDR3 is TGTGCCAGCAGCTTATCCAGCGGGGGGGCCTCAGATACGCAGTATTTT.